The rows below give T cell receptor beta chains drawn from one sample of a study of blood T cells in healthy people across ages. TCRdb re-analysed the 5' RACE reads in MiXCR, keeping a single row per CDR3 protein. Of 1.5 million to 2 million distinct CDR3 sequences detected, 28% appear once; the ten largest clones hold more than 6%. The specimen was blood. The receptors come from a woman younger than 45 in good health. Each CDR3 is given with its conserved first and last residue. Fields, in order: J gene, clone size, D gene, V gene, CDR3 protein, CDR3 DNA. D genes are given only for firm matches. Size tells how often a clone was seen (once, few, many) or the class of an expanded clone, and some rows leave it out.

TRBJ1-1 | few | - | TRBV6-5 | CASSYAGFGQAFF | TGTGCCAGCAGTTATGCGGGCTTCGGCCAAGCTTTCTTT
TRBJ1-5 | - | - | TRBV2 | CASSEARPGNQPQHF | TGTGCCAGCAGTGAAGCCCGGCCGGGGAATCAGCCCCAGCATTTT
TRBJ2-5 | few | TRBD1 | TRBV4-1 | CAGSQDGTGKGRETQYF | TGCGCCGGCAGCCAAGATGGGACAGGGAAGGGCCGGGAGACCCAGTACTTC
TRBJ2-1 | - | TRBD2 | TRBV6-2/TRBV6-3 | CASSYMRETNEQFF | TGTGCCAGCAGTTACATGCGGGAGACAAATGAGCAGTTCTTC
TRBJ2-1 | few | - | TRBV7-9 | CASSFLRADYNEQFF | TGTGCCAGCAGCTTTCTGCGGGCGGACTACAATGAGCAGTTCTTC
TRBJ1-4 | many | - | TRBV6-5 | CASSYAGTRANEKLFF | TGTGCCAGCAGTTACGCCGGGACCAGGGCTAATGAAAAACTGTTTTTT
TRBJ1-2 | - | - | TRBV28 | CASSVDSRGYGYTF | TGTGCCAGCAGTGTTGACAGCCGCGGCTATGGCTACACCTTC
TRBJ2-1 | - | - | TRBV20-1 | CSASPANEQFF | TGCAGTGCTAGTCCAGCCAATGAGCAGTTCTTC
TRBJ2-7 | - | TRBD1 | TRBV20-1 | CSAQGQGDYEQYF | TGCAGTGCACAGGGACAGGGGGATTACGAGCAGTACTTC
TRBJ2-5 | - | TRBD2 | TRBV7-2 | CASSLALAGGGQKTQYF | TGTGCCAGCAGCTTAGCACTAGCGGGAGGGGGGCAGAAGACCCAGTACTTC
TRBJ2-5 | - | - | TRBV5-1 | CASSLAQLPGQETQYF | TGCGCCAGCAGCTTGGCCCAACTGCCCGGACAAGAGACCCAGTACTTC
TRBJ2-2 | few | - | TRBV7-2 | CASSLGYSDTGELFF | TGTGCCAGCAGCTTAGGCTACTCAGACACCGGGGAGCTGTTTTTT
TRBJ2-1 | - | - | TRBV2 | CASKLARVVEQFF | TGTGCCAGCAAACTAGCCCGCGTGGTTGAGCAGTTCTTC
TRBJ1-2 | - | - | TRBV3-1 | CASSQDEGRGRNGYTF | TGTGCCAGCAGCCAAGATGAAGGGAGAGGGAGGAATGGCTACACCTTC
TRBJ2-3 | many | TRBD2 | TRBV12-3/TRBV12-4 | CASSYAGTRTSQYF | TGTGCCAGCAGTTACGCCGGGACTAGGACCTCGCAGTATTTT
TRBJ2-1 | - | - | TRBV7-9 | CASSLAQADIRNEQFF | TGTGCCAGCAGCTTAGCGCAGGCGGACATCCGAAATGAGCAGTTCTTC
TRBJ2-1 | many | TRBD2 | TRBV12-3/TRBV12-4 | CASSLATSGGAHHEQFF | TGTGCCAGCAGTTTAGCGACTAGCGGGGGTGCACACCATGAGCAGTTCTTC
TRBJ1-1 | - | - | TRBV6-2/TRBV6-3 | CASTVDGLNTEAFF | TGTGCCAGCACCGTGGACGGGTTGAACACTGAAGCTTTCTTT
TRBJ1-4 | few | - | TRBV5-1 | CASSYDTNEKLFF | TGCGCCAGCAGCTACGACACGAACGAAAAACTGTTTTTT
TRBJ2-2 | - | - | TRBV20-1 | CSARDRYRGNGNGELFF | TGCAGTGCTAGAGATCGGTATCGCGGGAACGGGAACGGGGAGCTGTTTTTT
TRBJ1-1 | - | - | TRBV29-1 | CSVAKGTRGEAFF | TGCAGCGTCGCTAAAGGGACACGGGGTGAAGCTTTCTTT
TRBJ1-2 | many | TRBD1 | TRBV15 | CATSRDVTRDRTNYGYTF | TGTGCCACCAGCAGAGACGTCACCCGGGACAGAACTAACTATGGCTACACCTTC
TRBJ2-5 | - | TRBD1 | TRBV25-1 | CASSELPGGQETQYF | TGTGCCAGCAGTGAATTACCAGGGGGCCAAGAGACCCAGTACTTC
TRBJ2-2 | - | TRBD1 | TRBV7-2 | CASSTGTGVLRELFF | TGTGCCAGCAGCACCGGGACAGGGGTTCTGAGGGAGCTGTTTTTT
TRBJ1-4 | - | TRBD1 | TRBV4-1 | CASSRPRTGWGTNEKLFF | TGCGCCAGCAGCCGCCCCAGGACAGGGTGGGGAACTAATGAAAAACTGTTTTTT
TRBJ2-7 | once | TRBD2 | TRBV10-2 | CVSSSGTSSPYEQYF | TGCGTCAGCAGTTCCGGGACTAGCTCCCCCTACGAGCAGTACTTC
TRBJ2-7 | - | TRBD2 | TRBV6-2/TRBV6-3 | CASSYASGSVEQYF | TGTGCCAGCAGTTACGCTAGCGGGAGCGTCGAGCAGTACTTC
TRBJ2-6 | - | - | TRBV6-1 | CASRKGTISFGANVRTF | TGTGCCAGCAGGAAGGGTACGATAAGCTTTGGGGCCAACGTCCGGACTTTC
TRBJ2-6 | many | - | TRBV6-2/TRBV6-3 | CASSYYGNSGANVLTF | TGTGCCAGCAGTTACTATGGGAACTCTGGGGCCAACGTCCTGACTTTC
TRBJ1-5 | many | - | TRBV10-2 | CASSDPDLPQHF | TGCGCCAGCAGTGATCCGGATCTGCCCCAGCATTTT
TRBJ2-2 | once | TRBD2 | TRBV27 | CASSLLAASANTGELFF | TGTGCCAGCAGTTTGCTAGCGGCTTCCGCGAACACCGGGGAGCTGTTTTTT
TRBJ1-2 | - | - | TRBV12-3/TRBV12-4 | CASSPGTDLSGYTF | TGTGCCAGCAGCCCTGGGACGGATCTATCCGGCTACACCTTC
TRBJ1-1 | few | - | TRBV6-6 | CASSPRSFEGEAFF | TGTGCCAGCAGCCCCCGCTCATTTGAGGGGGAAGCTTTCTTT
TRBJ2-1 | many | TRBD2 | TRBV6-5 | CASSRSGSSYNEQFF | TGTGCCAGCAGCCGAAGCGGGAGTTCCTACAATGAGCAGTTCTTC
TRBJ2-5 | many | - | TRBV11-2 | CASSWETQYF | TGTGCCAGCAGCTGGGAGACCCAGTACTTC
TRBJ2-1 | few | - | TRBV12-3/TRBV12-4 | CASSLGFLAQFF | TGTGCCAGCAGTTTGGGCTTTCTTGCGCAGTTCTTC
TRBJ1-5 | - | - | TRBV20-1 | CSATAFDPWGNQPQHF | TGCAGTGCTACCGCCTTCGACCCATGGGGCAATCAGCCCCAGCATTTT
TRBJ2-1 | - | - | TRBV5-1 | CASSEGTYNEQFF | TGCGCCAGCAGCGAAGGGACCTACAATGAGCAGTTCTTC
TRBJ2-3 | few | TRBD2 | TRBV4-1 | CASSQPGGGKDTQYF | TGCGCCAGCAGCCAACCGGGAGGGGGGAAAGATACGCAGTATTTT
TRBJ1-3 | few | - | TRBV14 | CASSQGRRPGNTIYF | TGTGCCAGCAGCCAGGGGCGGCGCCCTGGAAACACCATATATTTT
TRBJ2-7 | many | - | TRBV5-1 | CASSSGGQISDEQYF | TGCGCCAGCAGCTCCGGGGGACAGATTAGTGACGAGCAGTACTTC
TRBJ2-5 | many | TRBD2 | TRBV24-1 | CATSDSRAGVEETQYF | TGTGCCACCAGTGATTCCAGAGCGGGGGTGGAGGAGACCCAGTACTTC
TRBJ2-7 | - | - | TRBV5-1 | CASSLEGQQYF | TGCGCCAGCAGCTTGGAGGGACAGCAGTACTTC
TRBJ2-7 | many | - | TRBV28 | CASLRSGKLSYEQYF | TGTGCCAGTCTACGTTCGGGAAAGTTGTCCTACGAGCAGTACTTC
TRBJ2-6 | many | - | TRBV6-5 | CASHLGLRSGANVLTF | TGTGCCAGTCATTTGGGCCTCCGCTCTGGGGCCAACGTCCTGACTTTC
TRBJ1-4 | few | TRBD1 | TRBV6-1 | CASTGQVGDEKLFF | TGTGCCAGCACCGGACAGGTTGGAGATGAAAAACTGTTTTTT
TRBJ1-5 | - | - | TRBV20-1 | CSAWGRDQPQHF | TGCAGTGCTTGGGGAAGGGATCAGCCCCAGCATTTT
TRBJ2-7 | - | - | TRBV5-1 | CASSQGGEDYEQYF | TGCGCCAGCTCTCAAGGGGGGGAGGACTACGAGCAGTACTTC
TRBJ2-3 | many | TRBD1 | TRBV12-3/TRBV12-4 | CASSPGTGGSDTQYF | TGTGCCAGCAGCCCCGGGACAGGGGGTTCAGATACGCAGTATTTT
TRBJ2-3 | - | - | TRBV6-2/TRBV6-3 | CASRIRDSGGDTQYF | TGTGCCAGCAGAATCCGGGACTCCGGGGGAGATACGCAGTATTTT